This T cell receptor (beta chain) derives from a study of cytotoxic CD8 clonotypes in ibrutinib-treated CLL. This clone occurred a few times. Trimming stripped 5 bases from V and 6 bases from J, with 11 bases between. Germline CDR1 reads SEHNR; CDR2 reads FQNEAQ (reference sequence). This CDR3 has 12 amino acids. Method: immunoSEQ multiplex PCR; TCRdb's copy keeps in-frame clones and lacks some. Here the sample spans 200,000 or so clones, approximately 79% being singletons. J is TRBJ2-7 and V is TRBV7-9, with D perhaps TRBD1 (5 bases). The starting material was PBMCs, obtained after 12 months of ibrutinib treatment. This TCR was recovered from a human donor with chronic lymphocytic leukemia. CDR3 DNA: TGTGCCAGCAGCGTCAGGGTGGGCGAGCAGTACTTC. Translating it yields CASSVRVGEQYF.